This T cell receptor (beta chain) is drawn from a study of T-cell memory formation after mild COVID-19. TCRdb re-analysed the 5' RACE reads in MiXCR, keeping a single row per CDR3 protein. The table has fewer than 90,000 distinct CDR3 sequences, around 13% seen once. With 7 bases removed from V and 4 bases from J, the gap between germline ends came to 17 bases. The CDR3 extends over 14 amino acids. The germline CDR1 and CDR2 sequences are MNHEY and SVGEGT. This TCR was sampled from a man aged 18 to 35 who had mild COVID-19 (a few samples of this study predate the infection). Cell type and time point are not known. The rearrangement links TRBV6-2 or TRBV6-3 to TRBJ2-7; perhaps TRBD1 as D (6 bases). The material sequenced was PBMCs or a T cell subset sorted from them (not recorded which). The CDR3 reads CASKDSPTGYEQYV. CDR3 sequence (DNA): TGTGCCAGCAAGGACAGCCCCACGGGGTACGAGCAGTACGTC.